These 30 T cell receptor beta chains were sequenced from one sample in a study of shared clonotypes between healthy human individuals (TCRdb year 2020). Library prep was done by the immunoSEQ multiplex PCR assay. TCRdb took over this immuneACCESS table, retaining in-frame rearrangements with V and J assigned. Such tables are incomplete; in checked studies, under half of the missing clones stem from an unresolved V gene, and the remainder is unexplained. This sample comprises around 1.6 million clones, nearly 99% of them detected only once. About 0.4% of the sample goes to the ten largest clones. Material: naive CD4+ T cells sorted from blood. In light of the paper, this sample's cell subset or site label describes: CD45RA+ positively selected. Receptor source: a man between 25 and 39 years old in good health.

The rearrangement links TRBV6-1 to TRBJ2-7; tentative D call: TRBD2 (7 bases). Trimming cost V 2 bases and J 7 bases, with 15 bases left between them. This CDR3 is 14 amino acids long. Germline V gene lookup returns CDR1 MNHNS and CDR2 SASEGT. CDR3 nucleotide sequence: TGTGCCAGCAGTGAATCGGGGGGCTGGAGGGAGCAGTACTTC. Translating it yields CASSESGGWREQYF.

CDR3 coding DNA: TGTGCCAGTACCGCCCAGCGGACTAGCGGGAGGGGGGTCTGGCAAGAGACCCAGTACTTC. It translates to CASTAQRTSGRGVWQETQYF. The chain recombines TRBV19 with TRBJ2-5; TRBD2 matches at 15 bases. The germline CDR1 and CDR2 sequences are LNHDA and SQIVND (reference sequence). Trimming at V came to 7 bases and at J to 2 bases, leaving 17 bases not matched to a gene. The CDR3 contains 20 residues.

This chain links TRBV7-6 with TRBJ2-2; D might be TRBD2 (6 bases). V was cut by 6 bases and J by 1 base, with 15 bases left in between. Germline V CDR1 and CDR2: SGHVS, FNYEAQ. This CDR3 has 16 residues. CDR3 bases: TGTGCCAGCAGTTACGGGAGCCAGCGGAACACCGGGGAGCTGTTTTTT. Translation: CASSYGSQRNTGELFF.

This clone occurred once. V gene TRBV29-1 combines with J gene TRBJ2-3; 12 nucleotides agree with TRBD2. In germline, CDR1 is SQVTM, CDR2 ANQGSEA. The CDR3 extends over 16 amino acids. The CDR3 is CSGTHAGLAGTDTQYF. In nucleotides, the CDR3 is TGCAGTGGTACACACGCCGGACTAGCGGGAACAGATACGCAGTATTTT.

This clone was detected only once. The chain employs TRBV28 and TRBJ2-7; the match to TRBD1 covers 7 bases. Per germline, CDR1 MDHEN and CDR2 SYDVKM. This CDR3 is 15 amino acids long. The V segment lost 1 base and the J segment 0 bases; nucleotides outside the gene matches: 3. The CDR3 bases are TGTGCCAGCAGTTTATTGTGGACAGGCTCCTACGAGCAGTACTTC. Protein sequence: CASSLLWTGSYEQYF. Based on the CDR3 plus reference TRBV28 and TRBJ2-7, the full variable domain is DVKVTQSSRYLVKRTGEKVFLECVQDMDHENMFWYRQDPGLGLRLIYFSYDVKMKEKGDIPEGYSVSREKKERFSLILESASTNQTSMYLCASSLLWTGSYEQYFGPGTRLTVT.

This chain links TRBV5-6 with TRBJ1-3, with D uncertain. The CDR3 contains 17 residues. Germline lookup yields CDR1 SGHDT and CDR2 YYEEEE. V lost 1 base and J 0 bases, leaving 14 bases between the germline ends. CDR3 nucleotides: TGTGCCAGCAGCTTGCTAGGACCGGACGCCTCTGGAAACACCATATATTTT. Translation gives CASSLLGPDASGNTIYF.

V gene TRBV19 combines with J gene TRBJ1-4; possible D gene TRBD1, 6 bases. The CDR3 has 15 residues. The germline V and J ends were trimmed by 6 bases and 6 bases, with 17 bases remaining between them. The germline V gene has CDR1 LNHDA and CDR2 SQIVND (reference sequence). The DNA for the CDR3 is TGTGCCAGTAGAGCTTTTGGGACATCTTATGAAAAACTGTTTTTT. It is translated as CASRAFGTSYEKLFF. Variable domain in full (rest from reference TRBV19 and TRBJ1-4): DGGITQSPKYLFRKEGQNVTLSCEQNLNHDAMYWYRQDPGQGLRLIYYSQIVNDFQKGDIAEGYSVSREKKESFPLTVTSAQKNPTAFYLCASRAFGTSYEKLFFGSGTQLSVL.

This clone was counted once. The V gene is TRBV11-2, the J gene TRBJ1-1; D ambiguous. V lost 1 base to trimming and J lost 5 bases, with 5 bases between them. The germline V gene has CDR1 SGHAT and CDR2 FQNNGV. The CDR3 contains 12 residues. The CDR3 DNA reads TGTGCCAGCAGCTTAGGCAGGACTGAAGCTTTCTTT. Its translation is CASSLGRTEAFF.

V is TRBV7-8 and J is TRBJ2-1, with D perhaps matching TRBD1 (9 bases). This CDR3 comprises 17 residues. Trimming left V 1 base short and J 4 bases short, with 17 bases between. Germline CDR1 reads SGHVS; CDR2 reads FQNEAQ. CDR3 protein: CASSLVRGGQGYNEQFF. CDR3 nucleotide sequence: TGTGCCAGCAGCTTAGTTCGGGGGGGACAGGGTTACAATGAGCAGTTCTTC.

The V and J genes are TRBV2 and TRBJ2-7; a weak D match, TRBD2 (6 bases). Germline V gene sequence: CDR1 SNHLY, CDR2 FYNNEI. This CDR3 contains 13 residues. V was pared by 4 bases and J by 2 bases, with 9 bases between. DNA of the CDR3: TGTGCCAGCAGTGTCGGGGGAGCCTACGAGCAGTACTTC. Translated, it gives CASSVGGAYEQYF.

The rearrangement joins TRBV7-2 to TRBJ2-5; 8 bases are shared with TRBD1. CDR1 SGHTA and CDR2 FQGNSA come from the germline V gene. V lost 6 bases to trimming and J lost 4 bases; unmatched junction nucleotides: 4. This CDR3 contains 13 residues. CDR3 sequence reads: CASSQGAGETQYF. Written as DNA, the CDR3 is TGTGCCAGCAGTCAGGGGGCGGGAGAGACCCAGTACTTC.

This clone was observed once. The chain carries TRBV5-3 and TRBJ2-3; the D is unclear. TRBV5-3 falls under the ORF class, with uncertain function. V lost 2 bases and J lost 2, with 15 bases in between. This CDR3 spans 16 amino acids. The CDR3 sequence is CARSFRSPIPTDTQYF. In nucleotides, the CDR3 is TGTGCCAGAAGCTTTCGTAGCCCCATTCCCACAGATACGCAGTATTTT.

The chain is built from TRBV18 and TRBJ2-3, with D uncertain. The CDR3 extends over 14 amino acids. The V gene's germline CDR1 is KGHSH and CDR2 LQKENI. V lost 3 bases and J lost 5, with 12 bases in between. The chain's CDR3 is CASSPVAGEDTQYF. The DNA for the CDR3 is TGTGCCAGCTCACCTGTAGCAGGCGAAGATACGCAGTATTTT.

The chain links TRBV6-6 to TRBJ2-7, with 9 nucleotides matching TRBD1. V lost 5 bases, J lost 2 bases, and 4 bases stayed unmatched. The CDR3 contains 14 residues. CDR1 is MNHNY, CDR2 SVGAGI, per germline (reference sequence). The CDR3 DNA follows: TGTGCCAGCAGTCTCCGGGACAGGGCCTACGAGCAGTACTTC. Amino acids: CASSLRDRAYEQYF.

The chain links TRBV18 to TRBJ2-1; D is undetermined. This CDR3 has 16 residues. Trimming left V 5 bases short and J 0 bases short, with 14 bases between. Looked up from germline, CDR1 is KGHSH and CDR2 is LQKENI. The CDR3: CASSTDVASSYNEQFF. The CDR3 region has the DNA TGTGCCAGCTCAACCGACGTCGCGAGCTCCTACAATGAGCAGTTCTTC.

This chain connects TRBV5-1 to TRBJ1-2; D may be TRBD1 (6 bases). CDR1 is SGHRS and CDR2 is YFSETQ in the germline V gene. Trimming cost V 4 bases and J 5 bases, with 15 bases left between them. The CDR3 consists of 14 residues. CDR3 amino acids: CASSAGTSRYGYTF. The DNA of the CDR3 is TGCGCCAGCAGCGCAGGGACATCTAGGTATGGCTACACCTTC.

Points on this clone: This specimen includes other DNA sequences encoding the same CDR3. The V gene is TRBV5-1, the J gene TRBJ1-4; 10 bases align to TRBD1. Germline V gene sequence: CDR1 SGHRS, CDR2 YFSETQ. CDR3 length: 14 residues. Unmatched junction bases numbered 1, after V lost 2 bases and J lost 6 bases. As DNA, the CDR3 is TGCGCCAGCAGCTTTGGGACAGGGGATGAAAAACTGTTTTTT. It translates to CASSFGTGDEKLFF.

Details on this clone: This CDR3 is also generated by other DNA sequences in the sample. CDR3 bases: TGCGCCAGCAGCTTGATCCCCTACAATGAGCAGTTCTTC. This translates into CASSLIPYNEQFF. J is TRBJ2-1 and V is TRBV5-1; D gene ambiguous. V was shortened by 1 base and J by 2 bases, with 4 bases between the two germline ends. The CDR3 runs to 13 residues. Germline V lookup: CDR1 SGHRS, CDR2 YFSETQ.

This chain connects TRBV6-5 to TRBJ2-1; TRBD1 agrees at 9 bases. V lost 2 bases and J lost 7; bases outside the gene matches: 6. Per the germline V gene, CDR1 is MNHEY and CDR2 is SVGAGI. CDR3 size: 15 residues. The CDR3 sequence is CASSYHDRGTNEQFF. Here the CDR3 DNA reads TGTGCCAGCAGTTACCATGACAGGGGGACGAATGAGCAGTTCTTC.

V is TRBV20-1 and J is TRBJ2-1, with 8 bases matching TRBD1. With 4 bases clipped from V and 11 bases from J, the junction kept 4 bases outside the gene matches. Germline lookup yields CDR1 DFQATT and CDR2 SNEGSKA (reference sequence). This CDR3 has 11 residues. Written as DNA, the CDR3 is TGCAGTGCTAAGGACAGGGCCCAGCAGTTCTTC. It yields the protein CSAKDRAQQFF.

The V and J genes are TRBV6-1 and TRBJ1-1, with a weak D call TRBD1 (5 bases). Trimming cost V 3 bases and J 10 bases, with 18 bases left between them. Germline V gene lookup returns CDR1 MNHNS and CDR2 SASEGT. The length of the CDR3 is 14 residues. The CDR3 DNA reads as TGTGCCAGCAGTGAGCGGGCGAGGGGTGTTAGAGCTTTCTTT. Residues: CASSERARGVRAFF.

The rearrangement joins TRBV19 to TRBJ1-1, with TRBD1 as a possible D gene (5 bases). In germline, CDR1 is LNHDA, CDR2 SQIVND (reference sequence). The CDR3 runs 11 residues. Trimming took 9 bases from V and 6 from J, leaving 11 bases between them. CDR3 DNA sequence: TGTGCCAGCCTGAGAGGGGCTGAAGCTTTCTTT. As protein: CASLRGAEAFF.

The chain joins TRBV9 to TRBJ2-1, with D tentatively TRBD2 (5 bases). CDR3 size: 15 residues. V was cut by 0 bases and J by 2 bases, with 9 bases left in between. Per germline, CDR1 SGDLS and CDR2 YYNGEE. Here the CDR3 reads CASSVAGSPYNEQFF. CDR3 bases: TGTGCCAGCAGCGTAGCGGGGAGTCCCTACAATGAGCAGTTCTTC.

The chain combines TRBV7-6 with TRBJ2-1, with 9 bases that match TRBD2. Germline CDR1 reads SGHVS; CDR2 reads FNYEAQ. J gave up 10 bases and V 0 bases, and 7 bases lay outside the gene matches. CDR3 length: 15 residues. In nucleotides, the CDR3 is TGTGCCAGCAGCTTAGCGTCGGGGCTAGCGGGAGAGCAGTTCTTC. It codes for CASSLASGLAGEQFF. The complete variable domain, with remaining parts taken from reference TRBV7-6 and TRBJ2-1, reads GAGVSQSPRYKVTKRGQDVALRCDPISGHVSLYWYRQALGQGPEFLTYFNYEAQQDKSGLPNDRFSAERPEGSISTLTIQRTEQRDSAMYRCASSLASGLAGEQFFGPGTRLTVL.

The J gene is TRBJ1-2, the V gene TRBV28, with TRBD1 identical over 7 bases. The CDR3 extends over 15 amino acids. J gave up 4 bases and V 6 bases, and 11 bases lay outside the gene matches. Germline V gene lookup returns CDR1 MDHEN and CDR2 SYDVKM. CDR3 in amino acids: CASSRPAGGSYGYTF. CDR3 in DNA: TGTGCCAGCAGCCGACCTGCAGGGGGTAGCTATGGCTACACCTTC.

The V gene is TRBV6-5, the J gene TRBJ2-7; 8 bases are a match to TRBD1. Germline V gene lookup returns CDR1 MNHEY and CDR2 SVGAGI. V dropped 2 bases and J dropped 3; count of bases not matched to a gene: 3. The CDR3 contains 14 residues. The CDR3 protein is CASSYNRGIYEQYF. The CDR3 bases are TGTGCCAGCAGTTACAACAGGGGGATCTACGAGCAGTACTTC.

In this sample, this clone turned up once. The chain joins TRBV7-9 to TRBJ2-7, with 10 bases matching TRBD1. The V gene end was trimmed by 3 bases and the J gene end by 2 bases; junction bases not matched to a gene: 7. The germline gives CDR1 SEHNR, CDR2 FQNEAQ (reference sequence). The CDR3 runs 16 residues. CDR3 DNA: TGTGCCAGCAGCTTCCCTTCCGGGACAGGGGCCTACGAGCAGTACTTC. Translated, it gives CASSFPSGTGAYEQYF.

In the case of this clone: This sample also contains other DNA sequences that code for the same CDR3. The chain carries TRBV5-1 and TRBJ2-1, with 7 bases fitting TRBD2. Per germline, CDR1 SGHRS and CDR2 YFSETQ. Trimming cost V 7 bases and J 3 bases; bases outside gene matches: 4. This CDR3 has 13 residues. CDR3 bases: TGCGCCAGCTCGACGGGAGGCTACAATGAGCAGTTCTTC. Translating it yields CASSTGGYNEQFF. Full variable domain (remainder filled in from reference TRBV5-1 and TRBJ2-1): KAGVTQTPRYLIKTRGQQVTLSCSPISGHRSVSWYQQTPGQGLQFLFEYFSETQRNKGNFPGRFSGRQFSNSRSEMNVSTLELGDSALYLCASSTGGYNEQFFGPGTRLTVL.

This sequence joins TRBV6-1 and TRBJ2-5, with 7 bases matching TRBD1. Germline-derived CDR1 and CDR2 are MNHNS and SASEGT. CDR3 length: 13 residues. Germline trimming cut 5 bases from V and 3 bases from J; bases unmatched to any gene: 3. The CDR3 reads CASSRDSKETQYF. In nucleotides, the CDR3 is TGTGCCAGCAGTCGGGACAGCAAAGAGACCCAGTACTTC.

In its sample, this clone was seen a few times. Additional DNA sequences in this sample encode the identical CDR3. The chain is built from TRBV5-1 and TRBJ1-1, with unresolved D. V was cut by 1 base and J by 1 base, with 5 bases left in between. The germline V gene encodes CDR1 SGHRS and CDR2 YFSETQ. The CDR3 has 13 amino acids. The CDR3 nucleotides read TGCGCCAGCAGCTTGTTTGGGAACACTGAAGCTTTCTTT. It encodes CASSLFGNTEAFF.